This T cell receptor (beta chain) was sequenced during a study of a mutant IDH1 vaccine in newly diagnosed glioma. Study-level background: The treated group averaged around 40 years old and was roughly 62% male, around 38% female. Receipt of radiotherapy, temozolomide, or both preceded the study, and most received both.

With respect to this clone: Its specificity is not known.

Assay used: immunoSEQ multiplex PCR; TCRdb lists only in-frame clones, some missing. The sample holds 80,000 to 100,000 clones, almost 85% seen once. V was trimmed by 5 bases and J by 3 bases, leaving 17 bases between them. CDR3 length: 16 residues. The germline V gene encodes CDR1 MNHEY and CDR2 SMNVEV (reference sequence). The time point is: baseline, week 1 (first vaccination visit). The treatment was: pre-vaccination baseline after standard-of-care therapy. Donors had new IDH1-mutant astrocytomas of WHO grade 3 or 4 (ATRX-lost). Study findings and constraints: It was approximately 92% of patients that developed vaccine-induced immune responses.

The sample here was PBMCs, taken from a glioma patient treated with radiotherapy, temozolomide or both. This rearrangement joins TRBV27 to TRBJ2-1, with D possibly TRBD2 on 6 matching bases. The source is a man in his forties with glioma. Some clones in this sample may be carry-over from other donors' samples. The CDR3 region has the DNA TGTGCCAGCAGTCCAGTGGCAGGACTACTCTACAATGAGCAGTTCTTC. Its translation is CASSPVAGLLYNEQFF.